Listed here is a single T cell receptor beta chain. This sample was taken from a study of blood T cell repertoires in COVID-19. Clones were read by immunoSEQ multiplex PCR, and TCRdb kept only the in-frame ones, dropping some. This table has roughly 210,000 clones, around 84% appearing once. This CDR3 has 15 residues. V dropped 2 bases and J dropped 0 bases, with 10 bases sitting between them. Germline CDR1 reads LGHNA; CDR2 reads YNFKEQ. The sequencing input was peripheral blood. The chain combines TRBV4-2 with TRBJ1-1; tentatively, D is TRBD1 (5 bases). The clonotype comes from a woman of 80 years or more with COVID-19, enrolled during active disease. The CDR3 here is CASSQLRGMNTEAFF. Written as DNA, the CDR3 is TGTGCCAGCAGCCAACTCCGGGGGATGAACACTGAAGCTTTCTTT.